This TCR beta chain originates from a study of blood T cell repertoires in COVID-19. TCRdb's copy holds only in-frame clones and misses some; the assay was immunoSEQ multiplex PCR. Of about 220,000 clones listed, 83% are singletons. This CDR3 spans 13 amino acids. V shed 11 bases and J shed 0 bases, with 13 bases lying between them. Per germline, CDR1 ENHRY and CDR2 SYGVKD. The clonotype was recovered from a woman between 50 and 59 years old who had been exposed to COVID-19. Sequencing input: PBMCs or T cells enriched from blood (not recorded which). This chain links TRBV10-3 with TRBJ1-1; possibly TRBD1 for D (5 bases). CDR3 bases: TGTGCCTCAACGGGGGGGATGAACACTGAAGCTTTCTTT. The encoded protein is CASTGGMNTEAFF.